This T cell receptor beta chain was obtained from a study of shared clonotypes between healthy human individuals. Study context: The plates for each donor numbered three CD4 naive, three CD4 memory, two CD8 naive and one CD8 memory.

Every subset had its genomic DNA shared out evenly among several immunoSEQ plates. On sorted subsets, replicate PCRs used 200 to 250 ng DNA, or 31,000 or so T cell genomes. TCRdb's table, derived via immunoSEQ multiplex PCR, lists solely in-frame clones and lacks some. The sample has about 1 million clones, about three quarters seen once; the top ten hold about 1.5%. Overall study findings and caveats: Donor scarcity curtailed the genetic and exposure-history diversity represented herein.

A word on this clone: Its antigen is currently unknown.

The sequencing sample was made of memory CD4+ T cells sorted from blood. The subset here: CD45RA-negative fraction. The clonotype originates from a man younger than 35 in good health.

The chain's CDR3 is CASSQVAGDGDEQYF. The DNA for the CDR3 is TGTGCCAGCTCACAAGTGGCGGGAGACGGGGACGAGCAGTACTTC. This chain connects TRBV18 to TRBJ2-7; 7 bases line up with TRBD2. V dropped 4 bases and J dropped 5; count of bases not matched to a gene: 11. There are 15 residues in the CDR3. Germline assignment: CDR1 KGHSH and CDR2 LQKENI.